Shown below are 13 T cell receptor beta chains from a single sample sequenced in a study of regulatory and conventional T cells in RAG deficiency. Using immunoSEQ multiplex PCR, the repertoire was profiled, and TCRdb retains in-frame clones only, with some absent. The sample has around 33,000 clones; 85% to 90% are singletons. Another study also made use of these data, one on regulatory T cells. According to that study: Amplification used 52 TRBV primers and 13 TRBJ primers.

Sequencing used CD8+ T cells sorted from blood. Source of these receptors: a human donor in good health.

The rearrangement uses TRBV7-6 and TRBJ1-2; 9 nucleotides line up with TRBD1. The germline gives CDR1 SGHVS, CDR2 FNYEAQ. The CDR3 consists of 13 residues. The V gene end was trimmed by 5 bases and the J gene end by 8 bases; junction bases not matched to a gene: 6. CDR3 nucleotides: TGTGCCAGCAGCGACACAGGGGGCTTAGGCTACACCTTC. This translates into CASSDTGGLGYTF.

This rearrangement joins TRBV19 to TRBJ2-2; 8 bases are shared with TRBD1. Germline V gene sequence: CDR1 LNHDA, CDR2 SQIVND (reference sequence). V shed 3 bases and J 7 bases; nucleotides not matched to a gene: 7. CDR3 size: 15 residues. Written as DNA, the CDR3 is TGTGCCAGTAGTATTTTTGGACAGGGCGACGGGGAGCTGTTTTTT. Amino acids: CASSIFGQGDGELFF.

The chain carries TRBV6-5 and TRBJ1-1, with a weak D call TRBD1 (5 bases). Trimming cost V 5 bases and J 7 bases, with 11 bases left between them. Germline assignment: CDR1 MNHEY and CDR2 SVGAGI. CDR3 length: 12 residues. The CDR3 spells CASSGAEVEAFF. In DNA form, the CDR3 reads TGTGCCAGCAGTGGGGCAGAGGTTGAAGCTTTCTTT.

This rearrangement joins TRBV5-8 to TRBJ1-5, with TRBD1 matching over 12 bases. Trimming at V came to 0 bases and at J to 6 bases, leaving 7 bases not matched to a gene. This CDR3 spans 17 amino acids. Germline CDR1 is SGHTS and CDR2 is YDEGEE. The CDR3 sequence is CASSLGGDRGLSQPQHF. The DNA for the CDR3 is TGTGCCAGCAGCTTGGGAGGGGACAGGGGGCTCAGTCAGCCCCAGCATTTT.

The chain has TRBV11-2 and TRBJ1-1, with unresolved D. CDR3 length equals 14 residues. V dropped 1 base and J dropped 0 bases, with 6 bases sitting between them. The germline V gene has CDR1 SGHAT and CDR2 FQNNGV. The CDR3 here is CASSLARVNTEAFF. CDR3 in DNA: TGTGCCAGCAGCTTAGCGAGAGTGAACACTGAAGCTTTCTTT.

CDR3 DNA sequence: TGTGCCAGCAGTTTATCGATGCCAGGGGTCTACGAGCAGTACTTC. Its protein is CASSLSMPGVYEQYF. The rearrangement joins TRBV27 to TRBJ2-7, with D possibly matching TRBD1 (6 bases). The CDR3 has 15 residues. The V and J ends lost 0 bases and 3 bases respectively, with 12 bases between them. From germline, CDR1 is MNHEY and CDR2 SMNVEV (reference sequence).

The chain carries TRBV6-5 and TRBJ1-1; D gene uncertain. This CDR3 region has 14 residues. Germline loops: CDR1 MNHEY, CDR2 SVGAGI. Trimming left V 0 bases short and J 1 base short, with 6 bases between. The CDR3 loop is CASSYSYGNTEAFF. The CDR3 DNA reads TGTGCCAGCAGTTACTCGTATGGGAACACTGAAGCTTTCTTT.

The chain links TRBV19 to TRBJ2-1; TRBD2 aligns across 8 bases. CDR1 and CDR2 from the germline V gene are LNHDA and SQIVND (reference sequence). The CDR3 runs to 15 residues. Unmatched junction bases numbered 8, after V lost 3 bases and J lost 7 bases. The chain's CDR3 is CASSITAGASNEQFF. The CDR3 DNA is TGTGCCAGTAGTATTACAGCGGGAGCATCAAATGAGCAGTTCTTC. Supplemented by reference TRBV19 and TRBJ2-1, the full variable domain reads DGGITQSPKYLFRKEGQNVTLSCEQNLNHDAMYWYRQDPGQGLRLIYYSQIVNDFQKGDIAEGYSVSREKKESFPLTVTSAQKNPTAFYLCASSITAGASNEQFFGPGTRLTVL.

The V call is TRBV2, the J call TRBJ2-2; D uncertain. Germline lookup yields CDR1 SNHLY and CDR2 FYNNEI. This CDR3 is 15 amino acids long. The V end lost 3 bases, the J end lost 4 bases, and 12 bases lay between the germline ends. The CDR3: CASSEQDPRTGELFF. DNA of the CDR3: TGTGCCAGCAGTGAGCAGGACCCTCGCACCGGGGAGCTGTTTTTT.

The CDR3, as DNA: TGCAGCGTTGAAGATCTTGTTGGACTAGCGGGAGAAGGGCAAGAGACCCAGTACTTC. It translates to CSVEDLVGLAGEGQETQYF. This chain connects TRBV29-1 to TRBJ2-5; 13 positions agree with TRBD2. This CDR3 has 19 amino acids. The junction had 12 bases not matched to a gene; V was cut back by 0 bases and J by 2 bases. Germline lookup yields CDR1 SQVTM and CDR2 ANQGSEA.

The V gene is TRBV5-1, the J gene TRBJ2-1; D possibly corresponds to TRBD2 (5 bases). V lost 1 base and J 3 bases, leaving 11 bases between the germline ends. The CDR3 sequence is 15 residues long. The V gene's germline CDR1 is SGHRS and CDR2 YFSETQ. The CDR3 sequence is CASSLTSSHYNEQFF. The CDR3 coding sequence is TGCGCCAGCAGCTTGACTAGTAGCCACTACAATGAGCAGTTCTTC.

The genes are TRBV12-2 and TRBJ2-7; the table's D call of TRBD1 was not tested on the DNA. TRBV12-2 is described as a pseudogene. CDR3 length: 19 amino acids. The CDR3 spells CASRVSPGRGQGKEGEQYF. The CDR3 DNA sequence: TGTGCAAGTCGGGTTAGCCCGGGTCGGGGACAGGGGAAGGAGGGGGAGCAGTACTTC.

The chain employs TRBV9 and TRBJ2-5, with TRBD2 identical over 11 bases. This CDR3 is 13 amino acids long. The germline V gene has CDR1 SGDLS and CDR2 YYNGEE. V shed 5 bases, J shed 5 bases, and the junction held 2 bases outside the gene matches. CDR3 loop: CASSRTSGETQYF. The DNA of the CDR3 is TGTGCCAGCAGTCGGACTAGCGGGGAGACCCAGTACTTC. The full variable domain, completed using reference TRBV9 and TRBJ2-5, is DSGVTQTPKHLITATGQRVTLRCSPRSGDLSVYWYQQSLDQGLQFLIQYYNGEERAKGNILERFSAQQFPDLHSELNLSSLELGDSALYFCASSRTSGETQYFGPGTRLLVL.